This is a list of T cell receptor beta chains from one sample in a study of blood T cells in healthy people across ages. TCRdb reprocessed the 5' RACE reads with MiXCR, giving one entry per CDR3 protein. The table has hundreds of thousands of distinct CDR3 sequences, roughly 29% seen once. Sequencing was performed on blood. All receptors come from an older woman in good health. Each CDR3 is given with its conserved first and last residue. The D gene is left open where the match is weak. Clone size is given for some rows only: seen once, a few or many times, or a class if the clone is expanded.

V gene,clone size,J gene,D gene,CDR3 DNA,CDR3 protein
TRBV7-2,NA,TRBJ2-5,NA,TGTGCCAGCAGCTTAGGGATAAGGGAGACCCAGTACTTC,CASSLGIRETQYF
TRBV29-1,few,TRBJ2-1,TRBD2,TGCAGCGTCCAGAAAAGGACTAGCGGCTCCAATGAGCAGTTCTTC,CSVQKRTSGSNEQFF
TRBV29-1,NA,TRBJ2-1,TRBD1,TGCAGCGTTGAAAATCCCAGGGGGCTTGAGCAGTTCTTC,CSVENPRGLEQFF
TRBV10-2,few,TRBJ2-5,TRBD2,TGCGCCAGCAGTGACAGGGGACTAGCAGAGACCCAGTACTTC,CASSDRGLAETQYF
TRBV24-1,few,TRBJ2-4,NA,TGCGCCACCAGTGATTTTGGCCTCCCGGGGGCCAAAAACATTCAGTACTTC,CATSDFGLPGAKNIQYF
TRBV20-1,NA,TRBJ1-5,TRBD1,TGCAGTGCTAGCCCACCGGGACAGGGGATTAGCAATCAGCCCCAGCATTTT,CSASPPGQGISNQPQHF
TRBV29-1,NA,TRBJ2-5,TRBD1,TGCAGCGTTTACGGACAGGGTGAGACCCAGTACTTC,CSVYGQGETQYF
TRBV4-1,NA,TRBJ1-5,TRBD1,TGCGCCAGCAGCCCAGGACAGGGCAACCGTTTCGGCAATCAGCCCCAGCATTTT,CASSPGQGNRFGNQPQHF
TRBV3-1,many,TRBJ2-7,TRBD1,TGTGCCAGCAGCCAAGATAATAGAGGACAGGACTCCTACGAGCAGTACTTC,CASSQDNRGQDSYEQYF
TRBV7-2,NA,TRBJ1-4,NA,TGTGCCAGCTGCCGGGGGTTTAATGAAAAACTGTTTTTT,CASCRGFNEKLFF
TRBV3-1,NA,TRBJ1-2,NA,TGTACCAGCAGCCTCGCAGGCGGTTATGGCTACACCTTC,CTSSLAGGYGYTF
TRBV5-1,NA,TRBJ2-7,TRBD2,TGCGCCAGCAGCTTCGGCGGGACGGGGGGTTGGGGAGAGCGGTACTTC,CASSFGGTGGWGERYF
TRBV14,few,TRBJ1-4,NA,TGTGCCAGCAGCCAAGATTTAAGGGCTACCGAAAAACTGTTTTTT,CASSQDLRATEKLFF
TRBV27,NA,TRBJ1-6,NA,TGTGCCAGCGGCCTCTTGGGCAGGGAGAATTCACCCCTCCACTTT,CASGLLGRENSPLHF
TRBV4-2,few,TRBJ2-7,NA,TGTGCCAGCAGCTACAGCTGGGACCAAACCTACGAGCAGTACTTC,CASSYSWDQTYEQYF
TRBV5-1,NA,TRBJ2-3,TRBD2,TGCGCCAGCGGCCTTAGCGGGGCCCAGGCAGATACGCAGTATTTT,CASGLSGAQADTQYF
TRBV12-3/TRBV12-4,few,TRBJ1-5,NA,TGTGCCAGCACCGGGCTTCCATATAGCAATCAGCCCCAGCATTTT,CASTGLPYSNQPQHF
TRBV7-2,NA,TRBJ2-5,NA,TGTGCCAGCTTCGAAGCGTTCCGGGAGACCCAGTACTTC,CASFEAFRETQYF
TRBV29-1,NA,TRBJ2-3,NA,TGCAGCGTTGGGGATGGGGCGGGATCCACAGATACGCAGTATTTT,CSVGDGAGSTDTQYF
TRBV2,once,TRBJ2-5,TRBD2,TGTGCCAGCATCGGTAGCGGGAAAAAAGAGACCCAGTACTTC,CASIGSGKKETQYF
TRBV6-1,NA,TRBJ2-1,TRBD2,TGTGCCAGCAGCCGAAGGGGGACTAGCGGGATCGATGAGCAGTTCTTC,CASSRRGTSGIDEQFF
TRBV5-1,NA,TRBJ1-2,TRBD1,TGCGCCAGCAGCTTGGATGACAGGGGTTTAGGCTACACCTTC,CASSLDDRGLGYTF
TRBV6-2/TRBV6-3,few,TRBJ2-1,NA,TGTGCCAGCAGTTATCCGGATGAGCAGTTCTTC,CASSYPDEQFF
TRBV6-1,few,TRBJ2-1,TRBD2,TGTGCCAGCAGCCCGCACGGGACTAGCGTGGCCTACAATGAGCAGTTCTTC,CASSPHGTSVAYNEQFF
TRBV5-6,NA,TRBJ1-1,TRBD1,TGTGCCAGCAGCTCGGACAGGGCCTCTGAAGCTTTCTTT,CASSSDRASEAFF
TRBV7-2,NA,TRBJ2-1,NA,TGTGCCAGCATGCCCAGGGGGGAAAATGAGCAGTTCTTC,CASMPRGENEQFF
TRBV5-5,few,TRBJ2-3,NA,TGTGCCAGCAGCTTGCCCGGGACACCTAGCACAGATACGCAGTATTTT,CASSLPGTPSTDTQYF
TRBV27,NA,TRBJ2-1,TRBD2,TGTGCCAGCCCAAGCAACAGTAGCGGGAAAAGCTCCTACAATGAGCAGTTCTTC,CASPSNSSGKSSYNEQFF
TRBV5-5,NA,TRBJ2-4,TRBD2,TGTGCCAGCAGCTTGTCCAGCGGGATAGCCAAAAACATTCAGTACTTC,CASSLSSGIAKNIQYF
TRBV5-1,few,TRBJ1-3,NA,TGCGCCAGCAGCTTGGACGGAGGAAACACCATATATTTT,CASSLDGGNTIYF
TRBV7-9,few,TRBJ1-4,TRBD1,TGTGCCAGCAGCTGGGGGACAGGTCTGAATGAAAAACTGTTTTTT,CASSWGTGLNEKLFF
TRBV24-1,NA,TRBJ1-2,TRBD1,TGTGCCACCAGTGATAAGACAGGGGGGGACTATGGCTACACCTTC,CATSDKTGGDYGYTF
TRBV28,few,TRBJ1-1,TRBD1,TGTGCCAGCAGTTCAGGGGGGAACAGGGAGGAAGCTTTCTTT,CASSSGGNREEAFF
TRBV3-1,NA,TRBJ2-2,NA,TGTGCCAGCAGCTCGCACCAAGGAAGGAAAGCCGGGGAGCTGTTTTTT,CASSSHQGRKAGELFF
TRBV4-1,few,TRBJ2-6,NA,TGCGCCAGCAGCCAAGCAGGGTTCGGGGCCAACGTCCTGACTTTC,CASSQAGFGANVLTF
TRBV25-1,NA,TRBJ1-4,NA,TGTGCCAGCAGTGAGACCCCTCCAACTAATGAAAAACTGTTTTTT,CASSETPPTNEKLFF
TRBV20-1,NA,TRBJ2-7,TRBD2,TGCAGTGCTAGTCCAGCGGGAGCCTCTTACGAGCAGTACTTC,CSASPAGASYEQYF
TRBV5-1,NA,TRBJ1-1,NA,TGCGCCAGCAGCTCTCTGGGAGGGATTGAAGCTTTCTTT,CASSSLGGIEAFF